This TCR beta chain was found in a study of cytomegalovirus exposure and HLA in healthy donors. Healthy people donating bone marrow made up the donors. The PCR used 60 Vbeta and 13 Jbeta primers. Data came from immunoSEQ multiplex PCR; TCRdb stores just in-frame clones and leaves some out. The sample has approximately 110,000 clones. Study observations and caveats: Testing in vitro showed three CMV-associated chains specific for CMV antigens.

Comments on this clone: Its antigen is unidentified.

Germline V gene lookup returns CDR1 SGHAT and CDR2 FQNNGV. The length of the CDR3 is 13 residues. J lost 5 bases, V lost 5 bases, and 5 bases had no gene match. The chain joins TRBV11-2 to TRBJ2-5, with 7 bases that match TRBD1. The sequence came from a young man in good health and CMV-seronegative. Specimen: PBMCs. CDR3 in DNA: TGTGCCAGCAGCCCCAGGGGGAGCGAGACCCAGTACTTC. Amino acids: CASSPRGSETQYF.